What follows are 22 T cell receptor beta chains derived from one specimen sequenced in a study of OX40 agonist ivuxolimab in advanced cancers. Generated by immunoSEQ multiplex PCR, the TCRdb table keeps only in-frame clones and is missing some. The sample has 80,000 or so clones; around 86% are singletons. The source was CD4+ or CD8+ T cells sorted from blood, collected in a trial of the OX40 agonist ivuxolimab. The receptor source for this set is an adult with an advanced solid tumor such as melanoma, head and neck, liver or kidney cancer.

J is TRBJ1-3 and V is TRBV5-1; D uncertain. This CDR3 has 17 amino acids. From germline, CDR1 is SGHRS and CDR2 YFSETQ. The V end was cut by 0 bases, the J end by 0 bases, with 13 bases between. The CDR3 nucleotides are TGCGCCAGCAGCTTGGATCCCAGAACCGACTCTGGAAACACCATATATTTT. It translates to CASSLDPRTDSGNTIYF.

The chain links TRBV27 to TRBJ1-6, with D uncertain. CDR1 MNHEY and CDR2 SMNVEV come from the germline V gene (reference sequence). The CDR3 is 15 residues long. V was pared by 7 bases and J by 0 bases, with 10 bases between. For the CDR3, the DNA is TGTGCCAGCAATAGCATAAGCTCCTATAATTCACCCCTCCACTTT. Its translation is CASNSISSYNSPLHF.

The rearrangement uses TRBV7-2 and TRBJ2-7; D is ambiguous. CDR3 length: 11 residues. Germline CDR1 reads SGHTA; CDR2 reads FQGNSA. V dropped 5 bases and J dropped 2 bases, with 4 bases sitting between them. In DNA, the CDR3 is TGTGCCAGCAGCCCAGCCTACGAGCAGTACTTC. The encoded protein is CASSPAYEQYF.

DNA for the CDR3: TGTGCCAGCAATCCCCCGGGAGGATCGGATGAGCAGTTCTTC. Translated: CASNPPGGSDEQFF. The chain couples TRBV28 to TRBJ2-1; 7 positions match TRBD2. The V gene's germline CDR1 is MDHEN and CDR2 SYDVKM. V lost 7 bases to trimming and J lost 8 bases; unmatched junction nucleotides: 11. The CDR3 runs to 14 residues.

Only one count was recorded for this clone. The chain has TRBV29-1 and TRBJ1-5, with a possible D match to TRBD1 (5 bases). CDR1 is SQVTM, CDR2 ANQGSEA, per germline. There are 14 residues in the CDR3. Trimming removed 4 bases at V and 3 bases at J, with 13 bases between. The CDR3 loop reads CSVVVGGDNQPQHF. Here the CDR3 DNA reads TGCAGCGTTGTAGTGGGGGGAGACAATCAGCCCCAGCATTTT.

The chain carries TRBV4-1 and TRBJ1-6; D is ambiguous. Germline V gene data show CDR1 as MGHRA and CDR2 as YSYEKL. Trimming pared 3 bases from V and 10 bases from J, leaving 13 bases between. The CDR3 is made up of 14 amino acids. The CDR3 region has the DNA TGCGCCAGCAGCCAGGGGAAGAATCGATCACCCCTCCACTTT. The encoded protein is CASSQGKNRSPLHF.

The chain uses TRBV27 and TRBJ2-5, with D tentatively TRBD1 (6 bases). Trimming took off 5 bases at V and 5 bases at J, with 12 bases between the two ends. The CDR3 is 13 amino acids. Germline CDR1 reads MNHEY; CDR2 reads SMNVEV (reference sequence). The CDR3 DNA reads TGTGCCAGCAGTCAACAGGGCAGGGAGACCCAGTACTTC. This codes for CASSQQGRETQYF.

By frequency in the sample, this clone is medium-sized. The rearrangement links TRBV7-9 to TRBJ2-2, with D possibly being TRBD2 (5 bases). The germline V gene has CDR1 SEHNR and CDR2 FQNEAQ (reference sequence). Between the trimmed V and J ends, which lost 5 bases and 4 bases, there was a span of 11 bases. This CDR3 spans 14 amino acids. The DNA for the CDR3 is TGTGCCAGCAGCCCCAGCGGAAGCACCGGGGAGCTGTTTTTT. This translates into CASSPSGSTGELFF.

The CDR3, as DNA: TGTGCCAGCAGTGGACCCAACAGGGGATTGGGCTACACCTTC. Translating gives CASSGPNRGLGYTF. The chain is built from TRBV6-5 and TRBJ1-2; 7 bases line up with TRBD1. The V segment lost 5 bases and the J segment 8 bases; nucleotides outside the gene matches: 11. CDR3 length: 14 amino acids. The germline V gene encodes CDR1 MNHEY and CDR2 SVGAGI.

This chain uses TRBV6-5 with TRBJ1-1; tentatively, D is TRBD1 (5 bases). The CDR3 contains 10 residues. V gave up 5 bases and J gave up 10 bases, with 8 bases separating them. Germline lookup yields CDR1 MNHEY and CDR2 SVGAGI. This CDR3 reads CASSDRGAFF. The CDR3 nucleotides are TGTGCCAGCAGTGACAGAGGAGCTTTCTTT.

This clone showed up just once. This chain links TRBV27 with TRBJ1-2, with D possibly being TRBD1 (5 bases). This CDR3 contains 14 residues. Trimming shortened V by 0 bases and J by 8 bases, and 13 bases separated the two germline ends. Germline V gene data show CDR1 as MNHEY and CDR2 as SMNVEV (reference sequence). The CDR3 sequence is CASSLSKGLRGYTF. CDR3 sequence (DNA): TGTGCCAGCAGTTTATCGAAGGGGCTGCGAGGCTACACCTTC.

In nucleotides, the CDR3 is TGTGCCAGCAGTTTAATCGGGGGCACAGATACGCAGTATTTT. Amino acid sequence: CASSLIGGTDTQYF. The J gene is TRBJ2-3, the V gene TRBV28, with a weak D call TRBD2 (5 bases). Germline assignment: CDR1 MDHEN and CDR2 SYDVKM. The CDR3 is 14 amino acids. Trimming removed 2 bases from V and 1 base from J, with 7 bases in between.

This rearrangement joins TRBV28 to TRBJ1-2; tentatively, D is TRBD1 (6 bases). Trimming left V 7 bases short and J 4 bases short, with 13 bases between. The CDR3 extends over 13 amino acids. Germline V gene lookup returns CDR1 MDHEN and CDR2 SYDVKM. CDR3 bases: TGTGCCAGCACCCTTCAGGGGCCCTATGGCTACACCTTC. Translated, it gives CASTLQGPYGYTF.

This chain links TRBV5-4 with TRBJ1-5; D may be TRBD1 (5 bases). The CDR3 is 13 residues long. V shed 2 bases and J shed 6 bases, with 9 bases lying between them. Germline V lookup: CDR1 SGHNT, CDR2 YYREEE (reference sequence). CDR3 in DNA: TGTGCCAGCAGCTTTGGGGGGGGTCAGCCCCAGCATTTT. Amino acids: CASSFGGGQPQHF.

The gene calls are TRBV7-2 and TRBJ2-5; 11 bases line up with TRBD2. Trimming at V came to 3 bases and at J to 3 bases, leaving 6 bases not matched to a gene. Germline CDR1 and CDR2: SGHTA and FQGNSA. The CDR3 spans 16 residues. CDR3 protein: CASSFRLAGGKETQYF. Written as DNA, the CDR3 is TGTGCCAGCAGCTTTAGGCTAGCGGGGGGAAAAGAGACCCAGTACTTC.

The rearrangement links TRBV7-7 to TRBJ2-1, with D perhaps TRBD1 or TRBD2 (5 bases each). V lost 5 bases to trimming and J lost 5 bases, with 19 bases between them. Germline CDR1 SSHAT, CDR2 FNYEAQ (reference sequence). This CDR3 spans 16 amino acids. CDR3 amino acids: CASSPDAPGRNNEQFF. As DNA, the CDR3 is TGTGCCAGCAGCCCTGATGCTCCGGGGCGTAACAATGAGCAGTTCTTC.

V gene TRBV5-1 combines with J gene TRBJ2-7; D is perhaps TRBD2 (5 bases). CDR1 and CDR2 (germline): SGHRS, YFSETQ. The CDR3 runs 16 residues. V was clipped by 0 bases and J by 4 bases, with 17 bases between them. The CDR3 reads CASSLAPGIGVYEQYF. CDR3 sequence (DNA): TGCGCCAGCAGCTTGGCCCCGGGGATAGGAGTGTACGAGCAGTACTTC.

This chain links TRBV5-5 with TRBJ2-7; D perhaps matches TRBD2 (6 bases). Germline-derived CDR1 and CDR2 are SGHKS and YYEKEE (reference sequence). V was pared by 9 bases and J by 3 bases, with 13 bases between. This CDR3 comprises 12 residues. CDR3 DNA sequence: TGTGCCACTTCGCCGGGGGTCTACGAGCAGTACTTC. This encodes CATSPGVYEQYF.

V usage is TRBV7-7 and J usage is TRBJ2-2, with TRBD1 matching over 10 bases. Germline V gene sequence: CDR1 SSHAT, CDR2 FNYEAQ (reference sequence). V shed 5 bases, J shed 7 bases, and the junction held 7 bases outside the gene matches. The CDR3 sequence is 15 residues long. The CDR3 here is CASSPGGQGNGELFF. The CDR3 bases are TGTGCCAGCAGCCCCGGGGGACAGGGGAACGGGGAGCTGTTTTTT. The full variable domain, completed using reference TRBV7-7 and TRBJ2-2, is GAGVSQSPRYKVTKRGQDVTLRCDPISSHATLYWYQQALGQGPEFLTYFNYEAQPDKSGLPSDRFSAERPEGSISTLTIQRTEQRDSAMYRCASSPGGQGNGELFFGEGSRLTVL.

This chain uses TRBV7-2 with TRBJ2-5, with 7 positions matching TRBD2. The CDR3 contains 15 residues. Trimming cost V 4 bases and J 5 bases; bases outside gene matches: 10. From germline, CDR1 is SGHTA and CDR2 FQGNSA. CDR3 region: CASSSIMGGWETQYF. CDR3 nucleotide sequence: TGTGCCAGCAGCTCCATAATGGGAGGGTGGGAGACCCAGTACTTC. Full variable domain (outside the CDR3, taken from reference TRBV7-2 and TRBJ2-5): GAGVSQSPSNKVTEKGKDVELRCDPISGHTALYWYRQSLGQGLEFLIYFQGNSAPDKSGLPSDRFSAERTGGSVSTLTIQRTQQEDSAVYLCASSSIMGGWETQYFGPGTRLLVL.

This chain uses TRBV7-2 with TRBJ2-1; no reliable D call. Trimming shortened V by 1 base and J by 5 bases, and 9 bases separated the two germline ends. The germline V gene has CDR1 SGHTA and CDR2 FQGNSA. This CDR3 contains 14 residues. In DNA form, the CDR3 reads TGTGCCAGCAGCTTAGTGTTCCAGAACAATGAGCAGTTCTTC. This codes for CASSLVFQNNEQFF. The full variable domain, completed using reference TRBV7-2 and TRBJ2-1, is GAGVSQSPSNKVTEKGKDVELRCDPISGHTALYWYRQSLGQGLEFLIYFQGNSAPDKSGLPSDRFSAERTGGSVSTLTIQRTQQEDSAVYLCASSLVFQNNEQFFGPGTRLTVL.

The chain combines TRBV28 with TRBJ1-3; D is undetermined. The V end was cut by 7 bases, the J end by 0 bases, with 1 base between. This CDR3 has 11 amino acids. CDR1 MDHEN and CDR2 SYDVKM come from the germline V gene. The CDR3 reads CASISGNTIYF. Written as DNA, the CDR3 is TGTGCCAGCATCTCTGGAAACACCATATATTTT.